One sample yielded the 12 T cell receptor beta chains listed below, sequenced in a study of cytomegalovirus exposure and HLA in healthy donors. Researchers ran the PCR with 60 Vbeta and 13 Jbeta primers. Using immunoSEQ multiplex PCR, the repertoire was profiled, and TCRdb retains in-frame clones only, with some absent. The sample holds roughly 100,000 clones, about 15% seen once. What was sequenced was PBMCs. The receptors come from a female donor in good health and CMV-seronegative.

In its sample, this clone was seen a few times. J is TRBJ1-2 and V is TRBV18; 12 bases are a match to TRBD1. In germline, CDR1 is KGHSH, CDR2 LQKENI. The J segment lost 6 bases and the V segment lost 2 bases, leaving 4 bases of the junction unmatched. CDR3 length: 15 residues. Here the CDR3 reads CASSPSGTGGDGYTF. Written as DNA, the CDR3 is TGTGCCAGCTCACCATCCGGGACAGGGGGCGATGGCTACACCTTC.

The rearrangement uses TRBV29-1 and TRBJ2-3; D gene uncertain. The V gene's germline CDR1 is SQVTM and CDR2 ANQGSEA. Trimming took off 4 bases at V and 5 bases at J, with 25 bases between the two ends. This CDR3 is built from 17 residues. The chain's CDR3 is CSVGGSKLMNVLDTQYF. The CDR3 DNA sequence: TGCAGCGTTGGAGGAAGTAAGCTGATGAACGTTCTAGATACGCAGTATTTT.

The CDR3 region has the DNA TGTGCCAGCAGCGGCTGGACTACCTACGAGCAGTACTTC. Protein sequence: CASSGWTTYEQYF. The chain carries TRBV14 and TRBJ2-7, with a possible D match to TRBD2 (6 bases). Per germline, CDR1 SGHDN and CDR2 FVKESK. Trimming took 5 bases from V and 2 from J, leaving 10 bases between them. The CDR3 is made up of 13 amino acids.

CDR3 sequence: CASSLDRGIGNQPQHF. As DNA, the CDR3 is TGTGCCAGCAGCCTCGACAGGGGAATAGGCAATCAGCCCCAGCATTTT. The chain uses TRBV7-8 and TRBJ1-5; TRBD1 matches at 8 bases. After removal of 5 bases from V and 2 bases from J, the junction contained 8 bases not matched to a gene. Per germline, CDR1 SGHVS and CDR2 FQNEAQ. This CDR3 contains 16 residues.

The chain combines TRBV5-1 with TRBJ2-3; 9 bases line up with TRBD2. There are 15 residues in the CDR3. The V and J ends lost 4 bases and 2 bases, in that order; junction bases with no gene match: 5. Germline CDR1 reads SGHRS; CDR2 reads YFSETQ. Written as DNA, the CDR3 is TGCGCCAGCAGCGCCGGGACTAGCACCACAGATACGCAGTATTTT. Its translation is CASSAGTSTTDTQYF.

This clone turned up a few times. The gene calls are TRBV9 and TRBJ2-3; D gene uncertain. This CDR3 spans 15 amino acids. The germline gives CDR1 SGDLS, CDR2 YYNGEE. Deletions cut 0 bases from V and 2 bases from J, with 10 bases between. CDR3 protein: CASSVAHTNTDTQYF. The CDR3 DNA follows: TGTGCCAGCAGCGTAGCTCACACAAACACAGATACGCAGTATTTT.

This clone was seen more than once but under ten times. This chain connects TRBV4-3 to TRBJ2-1; 7 bases are a match to TRBD2. The trim removed 8 bases at V and 4 bases at J, leaving 8 bases unmatched. Germline V gene lookup returns CDR1 LGHNA and CDR2 YSLEER. This CDR3 has 14 amino acids. CDR3 protein: CASASGVPYNEQFF. The CDR3 DNA follows: TGCGCCAGCGCGAGCGGGGTCCCTTACAATGAGCAGTTCTTC.

The chain recombines TRBV11-3 with TRBJ1-1, with D perhaps TRBD1 (5 bases). The CDR3 loop spans 13 amino acids. Germline V gene data show CDR1 as SGHNT and CDR2 as YENEEA. The V gene lost 4 bases and the J gene lost 1 base, with 7 bases spanning the gap. The CDR3 loop is CASSSTGNTEAFF. CDR3 coding DNA: TGTGCCAGCAGCTCCACAGGGAACACTGAAGCTTTCTTT.

This clone was seen only a few times. The chain carries TRBV6-5 and TRBJ1-4, with D uncertain. The germline V gene encodes CDR1 MNHEY and CDR2 SVGAGI. The CDR3 runs to 14 residues. V was cut by 2 bases and J by 7 bases, with 11 bases left in between. Here the CDR3 reads CASSYARFGEKLFF. The CDR3 nucleotides are TGTGCCAGCAGTTACGCGAGGTTTGGTGAAAAACTGTTTTTT.

V gene TRBV4-2 combines with J gene TRBJ1-3; D is perhaps TRBD1 (6 bases). This CDR3 has 16 amino acids. Trimming stripped 1 base from V and 0 bases from J, with 10 bases between. CDR1 and CDR2 (germline): LGHNA, YNFKEQ. This CDR3 reads CASSQVMGASGNTIYF. Written as DNA, the CDR3 is TGTGCCAGCAGCCAAGTAATGGGGGCCTCTGGAAACACCATATATTTT.

The J gene is TRBJ1-2, the V gene TRBV7-9; 10 nucleotides agree with TRBD1. After removal of 5 bases from V and 6 bases from J, the junction contained 3 bases not matched to a gene. The CDR3 sequence is 13 residues long. Germline CDR1 reads SEHNR; CDR2 reads FQNEAQ (reference sequence). CDR3 bases: TGTGCCAGCAGCCTCGGGACAGGGGATGGCTACACCTTC. It encodes CASSLGTGDGYTF.

The CDR3 region has the DNA TGCGCCAGCAGAATCTGGGACAGGGGGCGAGAGACCCAGTACTTC. Its protein is CASRIWDRGRETQYF. This chain links TRBV23-1 with TRBJ2-5; TRBD1 matches 12 bases. TRBV23-1 is filed as an ORF, its function uncertain. CDR3 size: 15 residues. Germline trimming cut 6 bases from V and 4 bases from J; bases unmatched to any gene: 6.